The rows below give T cell receptor beta chains drawn from one sample of a study of early T cells in non-severe SARS-CoV-2 infection. Each CDR3 protein gets one entry after TCRdb re-called the 5' RACE reads with MiXCR. The table has about 71,000 distinct CDR3 sequences, around 15% seen once. The sample in question was whole blood, obtained at baseline. These receptors were obtained from an adult who was a healthcare worker with PCR-confirmed SARS-CoV-2 infection or an uninfected control (not recorded which). Each CDR3 is given with its conserved first and last residue. The D gene is left open where the match is weak. Some rows have no size entry. The others give once, few or many, or a class for an expanded clone.

CDR3aa,CDR3nt,j_gene,d_gene,abundance,v_gene
CASSFRTGRGEQFF,TGTGCCAGCAGCTTTAGGACAGGGAGAGGCGAGCAGTTCTTC,TRBJ2-1,TRBD1,few,TRBV11-1
CASSPVGGTGELFF,TGTGCCAGCAGTCCAGTCGGGGGAACCGGGGAGCTGTTTTTT,TRBJ2-2,NA,NA,TRBV12-3/TRBV12-4
CSARKRTGTDTQYF,TGCAGTGCTAGAAAGCGGACTGGCACAGATACGCAGTATTTT,TRBJ2-3,NA,NA,TRBV20-1
CASSLRLAGGADTQYF,TGTGCCAGCTCACTGCGACTAGCGGGAGGGGCAGATACGCAGTATTTT,TRBJ2-3,TRBD2,few,TRBV18
CASSTNTDTQYF,TGTGCCAGCAGCACGAACACAGATACGCAGTATTTT,TRBJ2-3,NA,NA,TRBV7-6
CASSPLEGSYYGYTF,TGTGCCAGCTCACCACTCGAAGGGTCCTACTATGGCTACACCTTC,TRBJ1-2,NA,few,TRBV18
CASSLVGGRSYNEQFF,TGTGCCAGCAGCTTAGTCGGGGGGAGATCCTACAATGAGCAGTTCTTC,TRBJ2-1,TRBD2,NA,TRBV7-6
CASSLGGLPTREQYF,TGTGCCAGCAGTTTAGGGGGCCTCCCGACGAGAGAGCAGTACTTC,TRBJ2-7,NA,NA,TRBV27
CAWSLLVTGDIYGYTF,TGTGCCTGGAGCCTTCTAGTGACAGGAGATATCTATGGCTACACCTTC,TRBJ1-2,NA,NA,TRBV30
CSRGGASTDTQYF,TGCAGCCGGGGAGGGGCTAGCACAGATACGCAGTATTTT,TRBJ2-3,TRBD2,few,TRBV20-1
CAWTVSGNTIYF,TGTGCCTGGACAGTCTCTGGAAACACCATATATTTT,TRBJ1-3,NA,NA,TRBV30
CASSPTPGQGAKTQYF,TGTGCCAGCAGCCCCACCCCGGGACAGGGGGCGAAGACCCAGTACTTC,TRBJ2-5,TRBD1,NA,TRBV6-5
CASSLPQGSGEGYTF,TGTGCCAGCAGTTTACCCCAGGGATCAGGGGAAGGCTACACCTTC,TRBJ1-2,NA,NA,TRBV28
CASSRVGLAEETQYF,TGTGCCAGCAGCCGGGTCGGACTAGCGGAAGAGACCCAGTACTTC,TRBJ2-5,TRBD2,few,TRBV3-1
CASSLEVSGASDTQYF,TGCGCCAGCAGCTTGGAAGTTAGCGGGGCTTCAGATACGCAGTATTTT,TRBJ2-3,TRBD2,NA,TRBV5-1
CASSPGQGTNYEQYF,TGTGCCAGCAGCCCGGGACAGGGGACGAACTACGAGCAGTACTTC,TRBJ2-7,TRBD1,NA,TRBV7-9